This TCR beta chain was sequenced during a study of T cell repertoires in aging, cancer and after chemotherapy (dated 2019 in TCRdb). In terms of the full investigation: The donors fell into six age groups ranging from 30 or younger to 70 or older, and each group had at least three individuals. Some 9 million TCR reads were contained in the full dataset. The study profiled peripheral blood TCR beta repertoires from healthy donors and cancer patients to examine immunoaging and T cell reconstitution after chemotherapy. TCR repertoires from healthy donor controls were recorded over periods of several months to years and showed clear clonal overlap between repeated samplings. A cohort of 200 to 250 cancer patients (over 90 with hematological and approximately 120 with solid cancers) was assembled, and 95 healthy donors were included as a reference group. On the study overall, not on this receptor specifically: In both cancer cohorts, the median generation probability rose over the chemotherapy interval, which suggests that the repertoire was reconstituted through rebound thymic output. In healthy donors, the decline in TCR diversity with age was mainly explained by loss of richness, whereas in cancer patients loss of evenness was also found to contribute. Compared with age-matched healthy donors, untreated patients with hematological or solid cancers had significantly lower TCR diversity and higher clonality in blood. It was noted by the authors that conclusions about immunological memory after chemotherapy cannot be drawn from the repertoire data.

Genomic DNA extracted from peripheral blood, rather than sorted cells or RNA, was used as the source for amplification of TCR beta rearrangements. Multiplex touch-down PCR with a mixed TRB-A/B primer pool was used to amplify rearranged TRB sequences covering the V, D and J segments. Illumina adapters and sample indices were attached to the amplicons in two consecutive PCR reactions using Phusion HS II polymerase. The amplicons were purified from gel with the NucleoSpin Gel and PCR Clean-up kit and then assessed with Qubit and an Agilent 2100 Bioanalyzer. Libraries were sequenced on an Illumina MiSeq using 600-cycle, single-indexed, paired-end runs. The published analysis was carried out like this. MiXCR versions 2.12 and 3.0.5 were used to process TRB sequences. Each unique CDR3 nucleotide sequence counted as one clone, and only productive sequences with at least two reads were retained. The repertoire metrics were Shannon diversity, evenness, clonality (defined as one minus evenness), and alpha-parameterized diversity profiles covering alpha 0 to 5. The IGoR algorithm was used to calculate generation probabilities of clones in the paired pre- and post-chemotherapy samples. TCRdb reanalyzed the raw reads on its own, using fastp at Q25 for trimming and MiXCR for clone calling, and kept in-frame beta chains. Rows are unified per CDR3 protein, each entry keeping the most common DNA and genes. TCRdb, not the authors, supplied the V and J calls. This sample gives 13,000 or so distinct CDR3 sequences in total; under 30% of them show up just once. About 3% of the sample comes from the top ten.

About this clonotype: No cognate antigen has been identified for it. No much larger clone exists at a distance of one base, and base qualities are not known.

CDR1 and CDR2 (LNHNV, YYDKDF) derive from the germline V gene (reference sequence). The CDR3 starts with the cysteine, ends with the phenylalanine, and has 17 residues. CDR3 DNA only is kept here, 51 bases in frame from base 1. V is reduced by 1 base and J by 3 bases, leaving a spacing of 16 bases between them. The sample taken for sequencing was blood. The chain links TRBV15 with TRBJ1-5, with the D gene too uncertain to name. The receptor was isolated from a human donor in good health. The CDR3 protein: CATSRAGFESDNQPQHF. The sequence in DNA is TGTGCCACCAGCAGAGCGGGATTTGAGTCAGACAATCAGCCCCAGCATTTT.